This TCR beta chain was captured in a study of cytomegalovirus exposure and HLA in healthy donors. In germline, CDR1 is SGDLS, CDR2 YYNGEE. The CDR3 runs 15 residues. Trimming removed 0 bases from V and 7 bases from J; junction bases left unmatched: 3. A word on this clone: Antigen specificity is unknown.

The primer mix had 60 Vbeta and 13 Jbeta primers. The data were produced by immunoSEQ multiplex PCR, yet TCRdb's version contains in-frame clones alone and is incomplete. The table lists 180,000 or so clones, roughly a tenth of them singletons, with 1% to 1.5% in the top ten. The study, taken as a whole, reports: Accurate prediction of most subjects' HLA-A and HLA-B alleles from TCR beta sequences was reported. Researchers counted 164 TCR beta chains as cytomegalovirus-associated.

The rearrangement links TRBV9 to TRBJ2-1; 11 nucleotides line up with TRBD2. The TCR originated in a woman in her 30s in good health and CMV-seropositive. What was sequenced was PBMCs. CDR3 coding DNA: TGTGCCAGCAGCGTAGCTCTAGCGGGAGGAAATGAGCAGTTCTTC. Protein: CASSVALAGGNEQFF.